A single sample gave rise to the 11 T cell receptor beta chains below, sequenced in a study of monozygotic twins with inflammatory bowel disease. Each CDR3 protein gets one entry in TCRdb, which reprocessed the 5' RACE reads and gives no DNA. The table for this sample gives roughly 100,000 distinct CDR3 sequences. The sequenced sample consisted of blood. The receptors were gathered from a human donor with ulcerative colitis or Crohn's disease, or a healthy co-twin of an affected twin (not recorded which).

The CDR3 region is CAWRDRGRGNQPQHF. This chain joins TRBV30 and TRBJ1-5; TCRdb designates TRBD1, a call that cannot be tested without DNA. The CDR3 loop spans 15 amino acids. Germline lookup yields CDR1 GTSNPN and CDR2 SVGIG (reference sequence).

V and J are TRBV7-9 and TRBJ2-7; TCRdb's D gene call, TRBD1, goes unchecked for lack of DNA. In germline, CDR1 is SEHNR, CDR2 FQNEAQ (reference sequence). CDR3 length: 14 amino acids. The CDR3 sequence: CASSSAGATYEQYF.

The CDR3: CASSHGTSGTQYF. This chain connects TRBV4-3 to TRBJ2-5; TCRdb selects TRBD2, and the lack of DNA leaves this call unchecked. Germline-derived CDR1 and CDR2 are LGHNA and YSLEER. This CDR3 contains 13 residues.

The V and J genes are TRBV4-1 and TRBJ2-2; the D call from TCRdb, TRBD1, cannot be confirmed without DNA. The CDR3 is made up of 14 amino acids. Germline loops: CDR1 MGHRA, CDR2 YSYEKL. CDR3 residues: CASSPDSHTGELFF.

The chain joins TRBV7-9 to TRBJ2-7; TCRdb's D gene call, TRBD1, goes unchecked for lack of DNA. The CDR3 totals 14 residues. CDR1 is SEHNR, CDR2 FQNEAQ, per germline (reference sequence). The CDR3 loop is CASSWTGTGVEQYF.

The chain is built from TRBV7-2 and TRBJ2-1; TCRdb gives TRBD1 as the D gene, but with no DNA this cannot be confirmed. Per the germline V gene, CDR1 is SGHTA and CDR2 is FQGNSA. The CDR3 contains 15 residues. The CDR3: CASSLLGTGYNEQFF.

The CDR3 sequence is CASSLAPAGRRTEAFF. V is TRBV11-2 and J is TRBJ1-1; TCRdb proposes TRBD1, but this gene call is untestable without DNA. The germline V gene has CDR1 SGHAT and CDR2 FQNNGV. There are 16 residues in the CDR3.

The chain uses TRBV6-2 or TRBV6-3 and TRBJ2-3. Germline V lookup: CDR1 MNHEY, CDR2 SVGEGT. CDR3 length: 14 amino acids. CDR3 protein: CASSYDVVADTQYF.

The J gene is TRBJ1-1, the V gene TRBV25-1; the TCRdb D gene call, TRBD1, has no DNA to confirm it. Looked up from germline, CDR1 is MGHDK and CDR2 is SYGVNS. The CDR3 has 13 amino acids. The CDR3 region is CASNSGSETEAFF.

The chain recombines TRBV7-2 with TRBJ2-2. The germline CDR1 and CDR2 sequences are SGHTA and FQGNSA. The CDR3 runs 13 residues. CDR3 protein: CASSLLPPGELFF.

The chain links TRBV29-1 to TRBJ2-6; TCRdb calls TRBD1, which cannot be checked without DNA. This CDR3 has 14 residues. Germline CDR1 is SQVTM and CDR2 is ANQGSEA. CDR3 sequence reads: CSVTGVPGANVLTF.